Sequencing of this TCR beta chain was carried out in a study of blood T cell repertoires in COVID-19. Study-level information: Sites across the United States, Italy and Spain contributed samples from acute and convalescent COVID-19. The cDNA or gDNA used as material had been derived from T cells, B-cell-depleted T cells, or PBMCs.

Per the study methods: Quantification of nucleated cells was approximated via reference gene primer amplification. Sequenced by immunoSEQ multiplex PCR; TCRdb stores in-frame clones only, minus some. V and J calls and clone size are given by that table; D and trimming were obtained from the DNA. The sample contains roughly 41,000 clones, over 70% of which appear only once. The table lists this clone with a count of one. V shed 3 bases and J 5 bases; nucleotides not matched to a gene: 12. Germline CDR1 is MGHRA and CDR2 is YSYEKL. This CDR3 contains 17 residues. The chain links TRBV4-1 to TRBJ1-3, with TRBD1 identical over 8 bases. Sequencing was done on a sample of peripheral blood. The receptor's source is a human donor in a cohort sampled during active COVID-19. The CDR3 sequence is CASSQVDRDNLRNTIYF. In nucleotides, the CDR3 is TGCGCCAGCAGCCAGGTGGACAGGGACAACCTGAGAAACACCATATATTTT.